The 32 T cell receptor beta chains below all came from one sample that was sequenced in a study of blood T cell repertoires in COVID-19. The data were produced by immunoSEQ multiplex PCR, yet TCRdb's version contains in-frame clones alone and is incomplete. Of around 140,000 clones listed, around 84% are singletons. Sequencing was done on a sample of peripheral blood. The receptors were sampled from a man in his 60s with active or convalescent COVID-19.

The rearrangement joins TRBV19 to TRBJ2-1, with 7 bases identical to TRBD2. The CDR3 extends over 14 amino acids. The V gene's germline CDR1 is LNHDA and CDR2 SQIVND (reference sequence). The V gene end was trimmed by 7 bases and the J gene end by 10 bases; junction bases not matched to a gene: 13. The CDR3 bases are TGTGCCAGTACCATACGGGGAGGGAGGTACGAGCAGTTCTTC. This sequence encodes CASTIRGGRYEQFF.

The chain has TRBV30 and TRBJ2-3; TRBD2 agrees at 8 bases. CDR1 is GTSNPN and CDR2 is SVGIG in the germline V gene (reference sequence). This CDR3 has 15 residues. V shed 2 bases and J 1 base; nucleotides not matched to a gene: 5. The CDR3 loop reads CAWSRSGAGTDTQYF. The CDR3 DNA is TGTGCCTGGAGTCGTAGCGGGGCTGGCACAGATACGCAGTATTTT.

The rearrangement joins TRBV12-3 or TRBV12-4 to TRBJ1-6, with D unclear. Trimming shortened V by 1 base and J by 11 bases, and 9 bases separated the two germline ends. The CDR3 sequence is 13 residues long. The CDR3: CASSLGQFAPLHF. The DNA for the CDR3 is TGTGCCAGCAGTTTAGGTCAGTTCGCACCCCTCCACTTT.

This chain uses TRBV11-3 with TRBJ2-1; 12 bases line up with TRBD2. This CDR3 comprises 16 residues. Unmatched junction bases numbered 5, after V lost 5 bases and J lost 3 bases. Looked up from germline, CDR1 is SGHNT and CDR2 is YENEEA. DNA for the CDR3: TGTGCCAGCAGCCATGGACTAGCGGGGAACTACAATGAGCAGTTCTTC. It is translated as CASSHGLAGNYNEQFF.

The gene calls are TRBV30 and TRBJ2-7; no definite D call. Trimming cost V 0 bases and J 0 bases, with 9 bases left between them. This CDR3 spans 14 amino acids. Germline loops: CDR1 GTSNPN, CDR2 SVGIG (reference sequence). The DNA of the CDR3 is TGTGCCTGGAGTGTCTTGCCTAGCTCCTACGAGCAGTACTTC. Residues: CAWSVLPSSYEQYF.

The gene calls are TRBV18 and TRBJ1-5; D uncertain. V was clipped by 3 bases and J by 11 bases, with 14 bases between them. CDR1 is KGHSH and CDR2 is LQKENI in the germline V gene. The CDR3 runs to 13 residues. The CDR3 sequence is CASSPGLDSAQHF. CDR3 bases: TGTGCCAGCTCACCCGGGTTGGACTCAGCCCAGCATTTT.

This clone was seen only a few times. This sequence joins TRBV6-5 and TRBJ1-1; D gene ambiguous. There are 13 residues in the CDR3. The germline V gene has CDR1 MNHEY and CDR2 SVGAGI. Trimming cost V 4 bases and J 5 bases, with 11 bases left between them. In DNA, the CDR3 is TGTGCCAGCAGTTCCCAGGTTGGGACTGAAGCTTTCTTT. Translated, it gives CASSSQVGTEAFF.

This rearrangement joins TRBV19 to TRBJ2-2; tentatively, D is TRBD1 (6 bases). Deletions cut 7 bases from V and 3 bases from J, with 12 bases between. Germline V lookup: CDR1 LNHDA, CDR2 SQIVND (reference sequence). This CDR3 has 14 residues. DNA of the CDR3: TGTGCCAGTATCCTGGCAGGGGACACCGGGGAGCTGTTTTTT. Translation: CASILAGDTGELFF.

The chain has TRBV4-3 and TRBJ2-7; D gene ambiguous. The ends were cut back, 0 bases at V and 5 bases at J, with 14 bases in the middle. The length of the CDR3 is 15 residues. Germline V gene data show CDR1 as LGHNA and CDR2 as YSLEER. The CDR3 reads CASSQEETVRDEQYF. CDR3 nucleotides: TGCGCCAGCAGCCAAGAGGAGACGGTCCGGGACGAGCAGTACTTC.

This chain connects TRBV10-2 to TRBJ2-3; the D is unclear. V lost 3 bases, J lost 2 bases, and 12 bases lay in between. The V gene's germline CDR1 is WSHSY and CDR2 SAAADI. The CDR3 covers 15 residues. The CDR3 here is CASSESPVPTDTQYF. CDR3 sequence (DNA): TGCGCCAGCAGTGAATCACCGGTACCCACAGATACGCAGTATTTT.

The gene calls are TRBV7-7 and TRBJ2-5; TRBD2 matches 10 bases. Germline lookup yields CDR1 SSHAT and CDR2 FNYEAQ (reference sequence). The CDR3 has 16 residues. In DNA form, the CDR3 reads TGTGCTAGCGTACGCCTAGCGGGGGCCTACCAAGAGACCCAGTACTTC. Translation: CASVRLAGAYQETQYF.

This chain uses TRBV2 with TRBJ1-2, with 10 bases identical to TRBD1. Germline V gives CDR1 SNHLY, CDR2 FYNNEI. The CDR3 has 15 amino acids. V shed 5 bases and J 6 bases; nucleotides not matched to a gene: 9. The CDR3 nucleotides are TGTGCCAGCAGTTTGCTGGGACAGGGGATCGATGGCTACACCTTC. This sequence encodes CASSLLGQGIDGYTF.

The V call is TRBV30, the J call TRBJ1-2; 9 bases match TRBD1. V trimming: 3 bases; J trimming: 1 base; junction bases outside the gene matches: 6. From germline, CDR1 is GTSNPN and CDR2 SVGIG (reference sequence). This CDR3 is built from 15 residues. CDR3 sequence: CAWSRDRDGNYGYTF. In nucleotides, the CDR3 is TGTGCCTGGAGCCGGGACAGGGATGGTAACTATGGCTACACCTTC.

J is TRBJ1-1 and V is TRBV5-1; D remains ambiguous. Trimming left V 5 bases short and J 1 base short, with 15 bases between. Germline-derived CDR1 and CDR2 are SGHRS and YFSETQ. This CDR3 region has 15 residues. CDR3 nucleotides: TGCGCCAGCAGTTCCTGGGGAGATAGGAACACTGAAGCTTTCTTT. It translates to CASSSWGDRNTEAFF.

J is TRBJ2-3 and V is TRBV19, with TRBD1 matching over 9 bases. There are 14 residues in the CDR3. Germline V gene lookup returns CDR1 LNHDA and CDR2 SQIVND (reference sequence). The J segment lost 1 base and the V segment lost 7 bases, leaving 3 bases of the junction unmatched. In DNA form, the CDR3 reads TGTGCCAGTAAGGACAGGGGAGGCACAGATACGCAGTATTTT. It codes for CASKDRGGTDTQYF. Using reference TRBV19 and TRBJ2-3 for the parts outside the CDR3, the full variable domain is DGGITQSPKYLFRKEGQNVTLSCEQNLNHDAMYWYRQDPGQGLRLIYYSQIVNDFQKGDIAEGYSVSREKKESFPLTVTSAQKNPTAFYLCASKDRGGTDTQYFGPGTRLTVL.

This rearrangement joins TRBV18 to TRBJ2-1; 10 nucleotides align to TRBD2. The CDR3 runs 17 residues. The germline CDR1 and CDR2 sequences are KGHSH and LQKENI. V shed 1 base, J shed 7 bases, and the junction held 10 bases outside the gene matches. As DNA, the CDR3 is TGTGCCAGCTCACCACGGGTCTTTCCTAGCGGGGGAAATGAGCAGTTCTTC. Protein: CASSPRVFPSGGNEQFF.

This clone was found a few times. V usage is TRBV5-5 and J usage is TRBJ1-5, with 7 bases identical to TRBD1. With 4 bases clipped from V and 3 bases from J, the junction kept 4 bases outside the gene matches. This CDR3 is built from 14 residues. Germline V gene data show CDR1 as SGHKS and CDR2 as YYEKEE (reference sequence). Written as DNA, the CDR3 is TGTGCCAGCAGCCCGGGGACAGCCAATCAGCCCCAGCATTTT. Translation gives CASSPGTANQPQHF.

The chain employs TRBV2 and TRBJ2-2, with TRBD1 as a possible D gene (6 bases). Per the germline V gene, CDR1 is SNHLY and CDR2 is FYNNEI. Trimming removed 5 bases at V and 0 bases at J, with 10 bases between. This CDR3 has 15 residues. CDR3 sequence (DNA): TGTGCCAGCAGTACCCAGGGGACGAACACCGGGGAGCTGTTTTTT. It yields the protein CASSTQGTNTGELFF.

V is TRBV6-5 and J is TRBJ1-5; TRBD1 matches at 7 bases. The CDR3 has 13 amino acids. Germline values: CDR1 MNHEY, CDR2 SVGAGI. Trimming took 6 bases from V and 5 from J; bases not matched to a gene: 4. This CDR3 is CASRGQAHQPQHF. The CDR3 DNA follows: TGTGCCAGCAGAGGACAGGCCCATCAGCCCCAGCATTTT.

The chain employs TRBV7-9 and TRBJ1-2, with D hard to call. Germline V gives CDR1 SEHNR, CDR2 FQNEAQ (reference sequence). The CDR3 length is 14 residues. V lost 1 base and J 5 bases, leaving 11 bases between the germline ends. CDR3 protein: CASSLDSGFYGYTF. CDR3 nucleotides: TGTGCCAGCAGCTTAGATTCGGGGTTTTATGGCTACACCTTC.

Regarding this clone: Because the CDR3's place on the DNA is in doubt, the DNA is left out and the CDR3 is given as listed by TCRdb. The chain employs TRBV6-6 and TRBJ1-6; TRBD1 is taken as the D call from the table, unchecked against the DNA. With termini counted, the CDR3 has 11 amino acids. Germline values: CDR1 MNHNY, CDR2 SVGAGI (reference sequence). The CDR3 reads CASSFATGTHF.

The chain links TRBV7-2 to TRBJ1-1; TRBD1 matches 12 bases. The V segment lost 5 bases and the J segment 5 bases; nucleotides outside the gene matches: 6. The CDR3 runs 15 residues. Per the germline V gene, CDR1 is SGHTA and CDR2 is FQGNSA. The CDR3 is CASSAGQGARTEAFF. The DNA for the CDR3 is TGTGCCAGCAGCGCGGGACAGGGGGCGAGGACTGAAGCTTTCTTT.

The chain is built from TRBV5-1 and TRBJ2-3; 14 bases are a match to TRBD2. Germline loops: CDR1 SGHRS, CDR2 YFSETQ. The length of the CDR3 is 19 residues. The V and J ends lost 2 bases and 3 bases, in that order; junction bases with no gene match: 11. Here the CDR3 DNA reads TGCGCCAGCAGCTTCGATTTAGGACTAGCGGGGGGTATAACAGATACGCAGTATTTT. Translated, it gives CASSFDLGLAGGITDTQYF.

The rearrangement joins TRBV19 to TRBJ1-1, with D unresolved. Germline CDR1 reads LNHDA; CDR2 reads SQIVND (reference sequence). Trimming took 2 bases from V and 0 from J, leaving 13 bases between them. The CDR3 runs 16 residues. CDR3 protein: CASSIFGGPLNTEAFF. The CDR3 nucleotides are TGTGCCAGTAGTATATTTGGAGGGCCTCTGAACACTGAAGCTTTCTTT.

This clone was seen only a few times. V usage is TRBV11-3 and J usage is TRBJ2-2; D possibly corresponds to TRBD1 (6 bases). CDR3 size: 17 residues. Germline-derived CDR1 and CDR2 are SGHNT and YENEEA. The V gene lost 2 bases and the J gene lost 5 bases, with 18 bases spanning the gap. The CDR3 nucleotides are TGTGCCAGCAGCTTAACAGGGCGAGGTGGGCGAACCGGGGAGCTGTTTTTT. It codes for CASSLTGRGGRTGELFF.

CDR3 nucleotide sequence: TGTGCCAGTAGTATAAGTGTTCTAGCGGGGGGCACAGATACGCAGTATTTT. Protein: CASSISVLAGGTDTQYF. The chain recombines TRBV19 with TRBJ2-3, with TRBD2 matching over 10 bases. Per the germline V gene, CDR1 is LNHDA and CDR2 is SQIVND (reference sequence). This CDR3 has 17 amino acids. Trimming at V came to 2 bases and at J to 1 base, leaving 6 bases not matched to a gene.

This clone appeared a few times. The chain links TRBV5-5 to TRBJ2-7; D ambiguous. The CDR3 has 14 amino acids. The germline V gene has CDR1 SGHKS and CDR2 YYEKEE (reference sequence). Trimming took 0 bases from V and 2 from J, leaving 9 bases between them. This CDR3 reads CASSLALFTYEQYV. CDR3 DNA sequence: TGTGCCAGCAGCTTGGCTCTTTTTACCTACGAGCAGTACGTC.

CDR3 protein: CASSPLTGNQPQHF. CDR3 DNA sequence: TGTGCCAGCAGTCCGCTGACAGGGAATCAGCCCCAGCATTTT. This rearrangement joins TRBV6-2 or TRBV6-3 to TRBJ1-5; the match to TRBD1 covers 7 bases. V gave up 5 bases and J gave up 4 bases; unmatched junction bases: 5. Germline CDR1 reads MNHEY; CDR2 reads SVGEGT. The CDR3 has 14 amino acids.

The rearrangement links TRBV6-2 or TRBV6-3 to TRBJ1-1; possibly TRBD1 for D (5 bases). This CDR3 is built from 14 residues. The germline gives CDR1 MNHEY, CDR2 SVGEGT. The V and J ends lost 5 bases and 0 bases respectively, with 10 bases between them. The CDR3 region is CASSDSSMNTEAFF. The CDR3 DNA is TGTGCCAGCAGTGACAGCTCTATGAACACTGAAGCTTTCTTT.

The chain recombines TRBV11-3 with TRBJ2-1; possible D gene TRBD1, 6 bases. V was pared by 2 bases and J by 5 bases, with 19 bases between. The CDR3 spans 17 residues. Germline loops: CDR1 SGHNT, CDR2 YENEEA. The CDR3 DNA is TGTGCCAGCAGCTTAAATACAGGGAACCACAAAAACAATGAGCAGTTCTTC. It encodes CASSLNTGNHKNNEQFF.

The V and J genes are TRBV11-2 and TRBJ1-1; D possibly corresponds to TRBD1 (5 bases). Germline CDR1 SGHAT, CDR2 FQNNGV. Trimming shortened V by 1 base and J by 1 base, and 7 bases separated the two germline ends. This CDR3 has 14 residues. CDR3 sequence reads: CASSLAGGNTEAFF. In nucleotides, the CDR3 is TGTGCCAGCAGCTTAGCGGGGGGGAACACTGAAGCTTTCTTT.

CDR3 bases: TGTGCCAGCAGCTTGTCCATTAGCGGGGGGGCCAGGGAGACCCAGTACTTC. Its protein product is CASSLSISGGARETQYF. The chain combines TRBV11-2 with TRBJ2-5, with 11 positions matching TRBD2. V lost 3 bases to trimming and J lost 5 bases; unmatched junction nucleotides: 11. CDR1 SGHAT and CDR2 FQNNGV come from the germline V gene. The CDR3 sequence is 17 residues long.